The 20 T cell receptor beta chains below were found in one sample sequenced in a study of blood T cell repertoires in COVID-19. This table comes from immunoSEQ multiplex PCR, and its TCRdb copy is limited to in-frame clones, with some not included. The data contain 450,000 or so clones, less than 95% of them singletons. Sequenced sample: PBMCs or T cells enriched from blood (not recorded which). The origin of the receptors is a young man who had recovered from COVID-19.

This clone has just one count. The chain couples TRBV5-1 to TRBJ2-7, with TRBD2 identical over 8 bases. The CDR3 covers 16 residues. Unmatched junction bases numbered 8, after V lost 3 bases and J lost 0 bases. The germline CDR1 and CDR2 sequences are SGHRS and YFSETQ. CDR3 sequence: CASSSGPGTSSYEQYF. The CDR3 nucleotides read TGCGCCAGCAGCTCCGGGCCCGGGACTAGCTCCTACGAGCAGTACTTC.

The V gene is TRBV3-1 (or the pseudogene TRBV3-2), the J gene TRBJ2-1, with TRBD1 as a possible D gene (6 bases). Trimming cost V 3 bases and J 1 base, with 13 bases left between them. The CDR3 sequence is 16 residues long. Looked up from germline, CDR1 is LGHDT and CDR2 is YNNKEL (reference sequence). For the CDR3, the DNA is TGTGCCAGCAGCCACAACCAAGGGGGTTCCTACAATGAGCAGTTCTTC. Translated, it gives CASSHNQGGSYNEQFF.

V is TRBV11-2 and J is TRBJ1-2; no clear D. This CDR3 is built from 13 residues. The ends were cut back, 0 bases at V and 8 bases at J, with 10 bases in the middle. Germline CDR1 reads SGHAT; CDR2 reads FQNNGV. The CDR3 sequence: CASSLDSGGGYTF. Written as DNA, the CDR3 is TGTGCCAGCAGCTTAGATAGCGGAGGCGGCTACACCTTC.

This chain uses TRBV21-1 with TRBJ2-7; the listed D gene, TRBD1, was not tested against the DNA. TRBV21-1 is annotated as a pseudogene. The CDR3 has 16 amino acids. CDR3 nucleotide sequence: TGTGCCAGCAGCACCCCCCAGGGGACAGGGCCCTACGAGCAGTACTTC. This codes for CASSTPQGTGPYEQYF.

V and J are TRBV29-1 and TRBJ1-1; D is unresolved. The V gene lost 4 bases and the J gene lost 3 bases, with 6 bases spanning the gap. CDR1 is SQVTM and CDR2 is ANQGSEA in the germline V gene. The CDR3 extends over 11 amino acids. The CDR3 is CSVAADTEAFF. The CDR3 DNA follows: TGCAGCGTTGCGGCGGACACTGAAGCTTTCTTT.

This sequence joins TRBV27 and TRBJ1-1, with D possibly TRBD1 on 5 matching bases. The CDR3 contains 14 residues. Germline lookup yields CDR1 MNHEY and CDR2 SMNVEV (reference sequence). The germline V and J ends were trimmed by 3 bases and 11 bases, with 19 bases remaining between them. CDR3 sequence: CASSLWGGEGSAFF. For the CDR3, the DNA is TGTGCCAGCAGTTTGTGGGGGGGAGAGGGCAGTGCTTTCTTT.

The gene calls are TRBV19 and TRBJ1-5, with no clear D. CDR1 is LNHDA and CDR2 is SQIVND in the germline V gene (reference sequence). Between the trimmed V and J ends, which lost 6 bases and 7 bases, there was a span of 16 bases. The CDR3 covers 14 residues. In nucleotides, the CDR3 is TGTGCCAGTAGAGAAGTTGGCTTGGAGCAGCCCCAGCATTTT. It codes for CASREVGLEQPQHF.

The V gene is TRBV10-3, the J gene TRBJ2-1, with 11 bases matching TRBD2. Trimming cost V 6 bases and J 6 bases; bases outside gene matches: 7. CDR3 length: 15 residues. Germline CDR1 ENHRY, CDR2 SYGVKD. The CDR3 DNA is TGTGCCATCAGGGCCGGGACTAGCGGACCCAATGAGCAGTTCTTC. It is translated as CAIRAGTSGPNEQFF.

The rearrangement uses TRBV30 and TRBJ1-5, with 8 bases lining up with TRBD1. This CDR3 comprises 13 residues. CDR1 is GTSNPN and CDR2 is SVGIG in the germline V gene (reference sequence). Trimming took 5 bases from V and 1 from J; bases not matched to a gene: 1. The CDR3: CAWGQGSNQPQHF. CDR3 in DNA: TGTGCCTGGGGACAGGGAAGCAATCAGCCCCAGCATTTT.

This sequence joins TRBV10-3 and TRBJ1-2; D gene ambiguous. Trimming removed 3 bases from V and 2 bases from J, with 7 bases in between. CDR3 length equals 13 residues. Per germline, CDR1 ENHRY and CDR2 SYGVKD. CDR3 in amino acids: CAISDGGNYGYTF. CDR3 DNA sequence: TGTGCCATCAGTGACGGAGGGAACTATGGCTACACCTTC.

The chain links TRBV7-9 to TRBJ1-1; D remains ambiguous. Per the germline V gene, CDR1 is SEHNR and CDR2 is FQNEAQ (reference sequence). Trimming cost V 5 bases and J 6 bases, with 16 bases left between them. This CDR3 spans 14 amino acids. The DNA for the CDR3 is TGTGCCAGCAGCCCGGGGAGGGAGTGGGCTGAAGCTTTCTTT. It yields the protein CASSPGREWAEAFF.

This clone was seen just once. The chain has TRBV5-5 and TRBJ1-4, with D hard to call. From germline, CDR1 is SGHKS and CDR2 YYEKEE (reference sequence). Trimming pared 0 bases from V and 8 bases from J, leaving 8 bases between. The CDR3 loop spans 13 amino acids. CDR3 in amino acids: CASSLEHKEKLFF. CDR3 coding DNA: TGTGCCAGCAGCTTGGAACATAAAGAAAAACTGTTTTTT.

This chain connects TRBV29-1 to TRBJ1-2; 7 nucleotides line up with TRBD1. The CDR3 contains 12 residues. The V gene's germline CDR1 is SQVTM and CDR2 ANQGSEA. V was pared by 4 bases and J by 4 bases, with 3 bases of the junction left unmatched. CDR3 DNA sequence: TGCAGCGTTGTGGACAGGCTCTATGGCTACACCTTC. Translated: CSVVDRLYGYTF.

The chain links TRBV6-1 to TRBJ2-2; weak D call: TRBD2 (6 bases). CDR1 is MNHNS and CDR2 is SASEGT in the germline V gene. CDR3 length: 15 amino acids. Deletions cut 1 base from V and 0 bases from J, with 6 bases between. CDR3 sequence reads: CASSEGLANTGELFF. CDR3 DNA: TGTGCCAGCAGTGAAGGACTAGCGAACACCGGGGAGCTGTTTTTT.

This chain uses TRBV27 with TRBJ2-2; TRBD1 might be the D (5 bases). V was pared by 3 bases and J by 4 bases, with 12 bases between. This CDR3 has 15 residues. Per the germline V gene, CDR1 is MNHEY and CDR2 is SMNVEV (reference sequence). CDR3: CASSLGRVVTGELFF. CDR3 DNA sequence: TGTGCCAGCAGTTTGGGCAGGGTAGTCACCGGGGAGCTGTTTTTT.

The V call is TRBV9, the J call TRBJ2-5; tentatively, D is TRBD2 (6 bases). V lost 4 bases and J 6 bases, leaving 19 bases between the germline ends. In germline, CDR1 is SGDLS, CDR2 YYNGEE. CDR3 length equals 15 residues. The CDR3 DNA reads TGTGCCAGCAGCCAACCCGGGGGAAGCTTCCAGACCCAGTACTTC. Translation gives CASSQPGGSFQTQYF.

The V and J genes are TRBV3-1 (or the pseudogene TRBV3-2) and TRBJ1-2, with 11 bases that match TRBD1. V lost 0 bases, J lost 14 bases, and 11 bases stayed unmatched. CDR1 is LGHDT, CDR2 YNNKEL, per germline (reference sequence). This CDR3 comprises 15 residues. DNA for the CDR3: TGTGCCAGCAGCCAAGAGTCTGGGACAGGGGGGATGGTTACCTTC. It codes for CASSQESGTGGMVTF.

The chain couples TRBV15 to TRBJ1-4; perhaps TRBD1 as D (5 bases). Germline V lookup: CDR1 LNHNV, CDR2 YYDKDF (reference sequence). The CDR3 has 13 amino acids. The DNA of the CDR3 is TGTGCTATTCCAGCACCGCAGGGTGAAAAACTGTTTTTT. This gives the protein CAIPAPQGEKLFF.

The chain carries TRBV11-2 and TRBJ2-7; TRBD1 aligns across 10 bases. The germline V gene encodes CDR1 SGHAT and CDR2 FQNNGV. V lost 4 bases to trimming and J lost 2 bases; unmatched junction nucleotides: 14. There are 18 residues in the CDR3. The DNA of the CDR3 is TGTGCCAGCAGCTCACTAACCCCGGGACAGGGGAAAGCCTACGAGCAGTACTTC. Amino acids: CASSSLTPGQGKAYEQYF.

V usage is TRBV12-3 or TRBV12-4 and J usage is TRBJ2-7; D ambiguous. The CDR3 spans 13 residues. V lost 0 bases, J lost 3 bases, and 6 bases lay in between. The CDR3: CASSLAGHYEQYF. CDR3 nucleotide sequence: TGTGCCAGCAGTTTAGCGGGCCACTACGAGCAGTACTTC.